The entry below gives a single T cell receptor (beta chain) sequence along with its context. Per the original methods: Reference gene primer amplification yielded estimated nucleated cell counts. Produced via immunoSEQ multiplex PCR; TCRdb's table is partial and in-frame only. Clone size and V and J calls were adopted from that table, with D and trimming inferred from the DNA. The sample has 150,000 or so clones; just under 90% are singletons. The data were taken from a study of blood T cell repertoires in COVID-19. J was trimmed by 11 bases and V by 5 bases; bases with no gene match: 11. The CDR3 loop spans 14 amino acids. The V gene's germline CDR1 is MNHEY and CDR2 SVGAGI.

Sequenced sample: peripheral blood. The V and J genes are TRBV6-5 and TRBJ2-7, with 11 bases that match TRBD2. The origin of this receptor is a woman aged 70-85 years with COVID-19, enrolled during active disease. Here the CDR3 DNA reads TGTGCCAGCAGTCCGGTAGCGGGGGGGCGGGTGAAGTACTTC. Translating it yields CASSPVAGGRVKYF.